This T cell receptor beta chain was profiled in a study of blood T cells in healthy people across ages (dated by TCRdb to between 2015 and 2017). Study-wide context: In model experiments, roughly one uniquely barcoded TCR beta cDNA molecule per two T cells was captured by template switching. Donors were grouped into four age groups: young (average about 15 years), middle-aged (roughly 40), aged (about 60) and long-lived (roughly 80). To avoid experimental bias, donors of different ages were spread randomly across the sequencing lanes. Using the same blood draw, the study looked at two additional independent replicas of 1 million unique cDNA reads for two donors, one aged 18 to 29 and the other aged 80 or older. To track age-related changes in TCR beta repertoire diversity, the study relied on deep sequencing normalized with unique cDNA molecular identifiers. The study at large found these results: As age increased, observed TCR beta diversity per million T cells dropped in a roughly linear way, and a significant reduction was already evident by age approximately 40. Bulk unsorted PBMC profiling prevented conclusive comparison of naive and antigen-experienced compartments. There was a strong correlation between observed TCR beta diversity and the percentage of naive T cells measured by flow cytometry. The long-lived group showed more naive CD4+ T cells, fewer expanded clones and increased TCR diversity than the aged group, suggesting age selection. Because the CMV infection status of the donors was unknown, age-related changes in expanded clonotypes may potentially have been confounded. Estimates of total diversity based on one million sequenced T cells were considered lower bounds and underestimates.

Sequences DFQATT (CDR1) and SNEGSKA (CDR2) are obtained from the germline V gene (reference sequence). The CDR3 covers 15 residues, taking in both the cysteine and the phenylalanine. Only the CDR3 DNA stays, 45 bases, in frame from base 1. Trimming takes 2 bases from V and 2 bases from J, and the germline ends sit 13 bases apart. The donors were 40 or so Caucasian individuals from Russia, aged 6 to 90 years, who were systemically healthy. Each donor gave 8 to 10 milliliters of peripheral blood, drawn into EDTA-treated Vacutainer tubes. Ficoll-Paque density-gradient centrifugation was used to isolate PBMCs, with at least 6.5 million obtained per sample. Total RNA was extracted from PBMCs with Trizol reagent, with at least 5 micrograms obtained per sample. For every donor, flow cytometry on a PBMC aliquot measured the percentage of naive CD45RAhigh/CD27high T cells. Receptors were amplified or captured by 5' RACE. Reads for this sample came from an Illumina HiSeq 2500. A second roughly 7 to 11 cycle PCR used a sample-barcoded 5' primer and a J-beta primer mix. A template-switch 5' adaptor carrying 12 random nucleotides introduced a unique molecular identifier onto each TCR beta cDNA molecule. Each sample yielded at least 2.5 million CDR3-containing paired-end reads. First-strand cDNA was synthesized from all RNA with the Mint cDNA synthesis kit, primed by a TRBC-specific oligonucleotide. After uracil-DNA glycosylase treatment, a first 18-cycle PCR used universal primers M1SS and BC2_uni_R on all cDNA. In the source study's methods: For normalization, 1 million high-quality reads were randomly selected from each sample, with every read carrying a distinct molecular identifier. Reads with shared molecular identifiers were discarded instead of being binned into consensus sequences. MiTCR, set to a Q25 quality threshold and the strictest error-elimination algorithm, was used for CDR3 identification, clonotype clustering and error correction. Lower-bound total TCR beta diversity was estimated with a nonparametric unseen species model using Euler transformation. TCRdb reprocessed the public reads (quality trimming at Q25 with fastp, clone calling with MiXCR) and kept in-frame beta chains. For every CDR3 protein sequence, its rows merge into one entry that carries the most common genes and DNA. TCRdb, not the original authors, processed these V and J calls. The sample table contains 1.5 million to 2 million distinct CDR3 sequences; only one count was recorded for 30% to 35% of them. Of the sample, approximately 10% falls within the top ten clones.

This clonotype was seen ten or more times. No cognate antigen has been identified for it. Per-base qualities were not stored, and no clone one base away is much larger. The TCR comes from a woman aged 25-40 years in good health. The sequenced sample was blood. Recombination connected TRBV20-1 to TRBJ2-1, with a weak D call of TRBD2 (6 bases match). This receptor has the CDR3 CSARKEVAAYNEQFF. The sequenced DNA is TGCAGTGCTAGAAAAGAGGTAGCGGCCTACAATGAGCAGTTCTTC.